The entry that follows covers one TCR beta chain sequence. Its antigen has not been determined. The input lacks base qualities; no much larger clone sits a single base away. CDR1 and CDR2 (MNHEY, SMNVEV) derive from the germline V gene (reference sequence). CDR3 length: 11 amino acids, cysteine to phenylalanine. Only the CDR3 part of the read is kept: 33 bases, read in frame from the first base. Trimming costs V 7 bases and J 7 bases, and their ends lie 9 bases apart. TCR CDR3 regions were amplified from genomic DNA by multiplex PCR using the deep immunoSEQ assay. Extracted genomic DNA from each cell subset was distributed evenly across all wells of several immunoSEQ 96-well plates, and each plate was treated as a replicate. Each replicate PCR for sorted subsets received about 200 ng genomic DNA, equal to 30,000 or so T cell genomes. The purified libraries were quantified using a Qubit 3.0 fluorometer, sized with a Bioanalyzer 2100, and then quantified again using the KAPA Library Quantification kit. Every immunoSEQ 96-well plate was sequenced on a dedicated single-read 150-cycle Illumina NextSeq 550 flow cell. On the study's bioinformatics: Because only junctional sequences without quality scores were contained in the immunoSEQ output, filtering matching that applied to full-length reads could not be performed. To assign V/J genes and CDR3, sequences were annotated using PyIR, a Python wrapper for IgBLAST v1.9, with IMGT germline references. Reads were removed for weak V/J assignments (E-value above 1e-6), missing CDR3, stop codons, out-of-frame junctions, or ambiguous translated residues. V3J clonotypes were defined by identical inferred V gene, J gene, and CDR3 amino acid sequence. Percentage overlap between repertoires was calculated by dividing the number of shared unique clonotypes by the size of the smaller repertoire. Repertoire richness was assessed with RTK rarefaction, the Chao1 estimator, and Recon v2.1 estimates of unobserved clonotypes. Generation probabilities for all TCRbeta clonotypes obtained by the gDNA method from several donors were computed using OLGA. TCRdb obtained this table from immuneACCESS and retained in-frame rearrangements with V and J assigned. These tables miss some clones; where compared with another copy, unresolved V genes account for less than half of the shortfall, and the remainder is unexplained. The V and J calls and clone size were taken over from that table, and D and trimming were inferred from the DNA. Within this sample are around 1,900,000 clones, with about 94% of them counted one time only. About 1.7% of the sample comes from the top ten.

For the CD8 naive samples, CD45RO-negative cells were positively selected for CCR7, yielding a CD45RA+CCR7+ population from which TemRA cells were excluded. Donors were healthy HIV-negative adults with no recently reported acute infections or vaccinations. Only Caucasian adults living in Nashville, Tennessee, USA were represented among the donors. Blood was obtained by leukapheresis, after which PBMCs were separated by Ficoll-Histopaque density gradient centrifugation and cryopreserved in liquid nitrogen vapor phase. Analytical flow cytometry was used to check the purity and quantity of each magnetically sorted T cell population. Genomic DNA was isolated from every sorted fraction and measured by UV absorbance on a Nanodrop 2000c. The data belong to a study of shared clonotypes between healthy human individuals (dated by TCRdb to 2020 to 2021). The study in broad terms: The cohort included three men and a couple of women between 18 and 49 years of age. For each donor, CD4 naive and CD4 memory were each given three plates, CD8 naive was given two plates, and CD8 memory was given one plate. Blood TCR repertoires of a handful of healthy adults were deeply sequenced to estimate repertoire size and the extent of clonotype sharing between individuals. Libraries were prepared and TCR repertoires were sequenced by different laboratories using diverse techniques, in order to increase sequencing depth and limit assay-specific biases. Leukapheresis yielded between about 0.85 and 10 billion PBMCs per donor. Study-level results and caveats: Incomplete sequencing was indicated by rarefaction of sorted-subset datasets, despite the large sequencing depth. Sampling was restricted to blood, and TCR repertoires in tissues likely differ from the TCR repertoires found in blood. Naive subsets generally had larger estimated clonotype richness than memory subsets did. Sharing across four donors was observed for around 5% of naive CD4, 3% to 4% of naive CD8, over 2% of memory CD4, and around 0.4% of memory CD8 clonotypes. Pairwise subsampling led to the expectation that sequencing depth would affect the degree of clonotype sharing among donors. The genetic and exposure-history diversity represented was limited by the small number of donors. Compared with non-shared clonotypes, the clonotypes found in all four sorted-subset donors had higher generation probabilities.

What was sequenced was naive CD8+ T cells from PBMCs. The cell subset or site label of this sample denotes: CD45RA+CCR7+. The receptor chain draws on TRBV27 and TRBJ2-3; the D gene is perhaps TRBD1, from 6 matching bases. The source is a man between 18 and 29 years old in good health. Some clones in this sample may be carry-over from other donors' samples. The CDR3 protein sequence reads: CASMGAHTQYF. Read as DNA, the sequence is TGTGCCAGCATGGGGGCGCATACGCAGTATTTT.